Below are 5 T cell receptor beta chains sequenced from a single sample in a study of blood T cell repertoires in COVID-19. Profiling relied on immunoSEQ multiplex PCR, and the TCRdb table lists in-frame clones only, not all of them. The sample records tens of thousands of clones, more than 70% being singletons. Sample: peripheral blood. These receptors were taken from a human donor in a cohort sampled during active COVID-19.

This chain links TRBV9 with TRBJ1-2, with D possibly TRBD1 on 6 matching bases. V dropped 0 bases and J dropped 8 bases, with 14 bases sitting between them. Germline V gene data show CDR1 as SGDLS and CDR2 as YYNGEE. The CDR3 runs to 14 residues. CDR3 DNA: TGTGCCAGCAGCGTAGACAGGGCTGCGGACGGCTACACCTTC. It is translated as CASSVDRAADGYTF.

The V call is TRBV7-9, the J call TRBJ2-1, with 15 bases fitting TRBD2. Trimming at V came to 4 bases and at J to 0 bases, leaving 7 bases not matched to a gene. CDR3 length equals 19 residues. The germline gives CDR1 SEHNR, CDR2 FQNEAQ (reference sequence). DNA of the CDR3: TGTGCCAGCAGCTCCACCGGGACTAGCGGGGGGAACTCCTACAATGAGCAGTTCTTC. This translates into CASSSTGTSGGNSYNEQFF.

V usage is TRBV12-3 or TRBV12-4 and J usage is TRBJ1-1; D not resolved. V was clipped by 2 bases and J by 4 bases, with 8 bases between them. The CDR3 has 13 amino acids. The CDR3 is CASSLLQVTEAFF. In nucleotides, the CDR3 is TGTGCCAGCAGTTTACTTCAGGTCACTGAAGCTTTCTTT.

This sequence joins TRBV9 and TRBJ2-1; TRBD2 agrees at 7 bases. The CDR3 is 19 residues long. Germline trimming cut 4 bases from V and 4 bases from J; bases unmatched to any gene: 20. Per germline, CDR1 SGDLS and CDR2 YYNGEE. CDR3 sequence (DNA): TGTGCCAGCAGCCGTCCCCGAGGATCGATTAGCGGGCCTTACAATGAGCAGTTCTTC. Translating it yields CASSRPRGSISGPYNEQFF.

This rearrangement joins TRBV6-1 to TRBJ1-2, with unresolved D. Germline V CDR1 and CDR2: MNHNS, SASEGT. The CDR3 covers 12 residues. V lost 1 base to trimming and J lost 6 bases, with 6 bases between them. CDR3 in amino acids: CASSEVQNGYTF. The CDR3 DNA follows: TGTGCCAGCAGTGAAGTACAGAATGGCTACACCTTC.